The rows below give T cell receptor beta chains drawn from one sample of a study of neurological immune-mediated disorders. From the 5' RACE reads, TCRdb called clonotypes with MiXCR, one entry per CDR3 protein. The sample gives about 45,000 distinct CDR3 sequences, around an eighth of which show up once; 10% to 12% is in the top ten. The sequenced material came from PBMCs. Source of these receptors: a man aged 25 to 40 in good health. CDR3s include the opening cysteine and the closing phenylalanine or tryptophan. D genes are given only for firm matches. Clone size appears in some rows only: once, few, many, or a class for an expanded clone.

d_call clone_size j_call v_call cdr3_nt cdr3_aa
TRBD2 many TRBJ2-2 TRBV4-2 TGTGCCAGCAGCCAAGATCAACTAGCGGGAGTCGACGGGGAGCTGTTTTTT CASSQDQLAGVDGELFF
- many TRBJ1-2 TRBV29-1 TGCAGCGTATTATTGGCCCAGGGATGGGGCTACACCTTC CSVLLAQGWGYTF
TRBD1 many TRBJ1-2 TRBV20-1 TGCAGTGCTACGGGGACAGGGGACATGGTGGGAGGCTACACCTTC CSATGTGDMVGGYTF
TRBD1 - TRBJ2-1 TRBV2 TGTGCCAGCAACCAGGACAGGGTGAATGATCAGTTTTTC CASNQDRVNDQFF
TRBD1 many TRBJ2-7 TRBV20-1 TGCAGTGCGGAGGTTAGGGGGCTTATGGAGCAGTACTTC CSAEVRGLMEQYF
- many TRBJ2-5 TRBV11-2 TGTGCCAGCAGCTTAGATACACCCGAGACCCAGTACTTC CASSLDTPETQYF
- many TRBJ2-3 TRBV5-1 TGCGCCAGCAGCTGGATGACGGGCACAGATACGCAGTATTTT CASSWMTGTDTQYF
- many TRBJ2-7 TRBV24-1 TGTGCCACCAGTGTCAACGAGCAGTACTTC CATSVNEQYF
- many TRBJ1-1 TRBV5-1 TGCGCCAGCAGCGAAGGGAGCGGGAAAACTGAAGCTTTCTTT CASSEGSGKTEAFF
TRBD1 many TRBJ1-5 TRBV3-1 TGTGCCAGCAGCGGACAGGGGGCTAGTGGCAATCAGCCCCAGCATTTT CASSGQGASGNQPQHF
- many TRBJ2-7 TRBV18 TGTGCCAGCTCACCAGCTACGGGAGCGTTCGGCGAGCAGTACTTC CASSPATGAFGEQYF
TRBD2 many TRBJ2-3 TRBV20-1 TGCAGTGCTAGTCCGGGACTAGCGGGAGCCACCAGCACAGATACGCAGTATTTT CSASPGLAGATSTDTQYF
TRBD1 many TRBJ2-5 TRBV7-9 TGTGCCAGCAGCTTAGCGACAGGGGGCCGGGAGACCCAGTACTTC CASSLATGGRETQYF
TRBD1 many TRBJ2-3 TRBV24-1 TGTGCCACCAGTGATTTGGGGACAGGCACAGATACGCAGTATTTT CATSDLGTGTDTQYF
TRBD2 many TRBJ2-7 TRBV27 TGTGCCAGCAGTTTATGGCCCCCAACTAGCGGCCAATACGAGCAGTACTTC CASSLWPPTSGQYEQYF
- many TRBJ2-2 TRBV29-1 TGCAGCGTTGAAGAGGGGGTTGGGGGAGGGAACACCGGGGAGCTGTTTTTT CSVEEGVGGGNTGELFF
TRBD2 many TRBJ2-7 TRBV29-1 TGCAGCGCACTCAGTACGGGACTAGGAGACTACGAGCAGTACTTC CSALSTGLGDYEQYF
TRBD1 many TRBJ2-7 TRBV20-1 TGCAGTGCGAGGACAGGGATCGGCGAGCAGTACTTC CSARTGIGEQYF
- many TRBJ2-1 TRBV20-1 TGCAGTGCTAGAGATATTACGGCTCCTAGGAATGAGCAGTTCTTC CSARDITAPRNEQFF
- - TRBJ1-2 TRBV29-1 TGCAGCGTACGAGGGGCTAACTATGGCTACACCTTC CSVRGANYGYTF
- many TRBJ2-2 TRBV24-1 TGTGCCACCAGTGTTCCCGGGACCGGGGAGCTGTTTTTT CATSVPGTGELFF
- many TRBJ1-1 TRBV5-8 TGTGCCAGCAGCTACAGCCCTCCAGCTTTCTTT CASSYSPPAFF
- many TRBJ2-1 TRBV5-1 TGCGCGACTAGGGACGTCTGGACGGTCTCCTACAATGAGCAGTTCTTC CATRDVWTVSYNEQFF
TRBD1 many TRBJ2-7 TRBV6-5 TGTGCCAGCACTCGAGCAGGGGGCGGCTACGAGCAGTACTTC CASTRAGGGYEQYF
TRBD2 - TRBJ2-5 TRBV28 TGTGCCAGCAGTCCAAGGGGGACTAGCGTCGAGACCCAGTACTTC CASSPRGTSVETQYF